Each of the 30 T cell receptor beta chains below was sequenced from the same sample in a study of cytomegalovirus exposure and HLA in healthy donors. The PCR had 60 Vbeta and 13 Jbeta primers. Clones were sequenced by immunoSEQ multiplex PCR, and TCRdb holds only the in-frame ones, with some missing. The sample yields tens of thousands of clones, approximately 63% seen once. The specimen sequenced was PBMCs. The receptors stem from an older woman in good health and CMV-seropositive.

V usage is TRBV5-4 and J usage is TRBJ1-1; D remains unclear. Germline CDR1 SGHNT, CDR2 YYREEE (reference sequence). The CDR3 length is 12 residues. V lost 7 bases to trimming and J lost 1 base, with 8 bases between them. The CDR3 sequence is CASGRGNTEAFF. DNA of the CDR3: TGTGCCAGCGGAAGAGGGAACACTGAAGCTTTCTTT.

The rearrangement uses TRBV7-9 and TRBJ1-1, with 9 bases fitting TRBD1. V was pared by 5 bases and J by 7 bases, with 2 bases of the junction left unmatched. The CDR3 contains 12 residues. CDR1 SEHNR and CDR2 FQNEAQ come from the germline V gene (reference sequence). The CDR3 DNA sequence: TGTGCCAGCAGCCGGACAGGGGTTGAAGCTTTCTTT. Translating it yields CASSRTGVEAFF.

This chain's CDR3 is CAWSRGAYTEAFF. The CDR3, as DNA: TGTGCCTGGAGTCGGGGGGCGTACACTGAAGCTTTCTTT. The V and J genes are TRBV30 and TRBJ1-1; tentatively, D is TRBD1 (6 bases). The CDR3 runs to 13 residues. Trimming cost V 2 bases and J 3 bases, with 10 bases left between them. The V gene's germline CDR1 is GTSNPN and CDR2 SVGIG (reference sequence).

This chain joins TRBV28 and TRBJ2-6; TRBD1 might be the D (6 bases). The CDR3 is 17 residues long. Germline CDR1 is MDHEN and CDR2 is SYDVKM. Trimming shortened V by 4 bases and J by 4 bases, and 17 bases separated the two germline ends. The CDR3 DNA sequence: TGTGCCAGCAGTTATACGGTCTGGGGGCTGGGGGCCAACGTCCTGACTTTC. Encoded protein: CASSYTVWGLGANVLTF.

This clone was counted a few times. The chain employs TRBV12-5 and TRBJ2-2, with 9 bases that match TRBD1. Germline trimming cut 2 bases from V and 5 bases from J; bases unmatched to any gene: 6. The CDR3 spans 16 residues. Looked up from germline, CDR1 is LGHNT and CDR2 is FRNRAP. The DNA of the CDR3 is TGTGCTAGTGGTTTGCCCACAGGGGGCAGAACCGGGGAGCTGTTTTTT. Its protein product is CASGLPTGGRTGELFF. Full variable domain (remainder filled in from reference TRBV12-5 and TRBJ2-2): DARVTQTPRHKVTEMGQEVTMRCQPILGHNTVFWYRQTMMQGLELLAYFRNRAPLDDSGMPKDRFSAEMPDATLATLKIQPSEPRDSAVYFCASGLPTGGRTGELFFGEGSRLTVL.

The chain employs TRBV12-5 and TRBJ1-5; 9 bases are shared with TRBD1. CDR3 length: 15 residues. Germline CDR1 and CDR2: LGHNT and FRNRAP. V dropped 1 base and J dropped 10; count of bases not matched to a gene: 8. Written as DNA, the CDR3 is TGTGCTAGTGGTTTGGCCCCGGGACAGGGCCCCCCCCAGCATTTT. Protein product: CASGLAPGQGPPQHF.

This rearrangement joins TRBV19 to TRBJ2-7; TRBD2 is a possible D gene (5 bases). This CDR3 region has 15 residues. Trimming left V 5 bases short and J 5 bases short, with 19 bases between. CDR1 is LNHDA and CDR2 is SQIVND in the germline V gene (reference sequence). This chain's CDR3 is CASSLEFSASHEQYF. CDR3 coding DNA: TGTGCCAGTAGTCTCGAGTTTAGCGCTTCCCACGAGCAGTACTTC.

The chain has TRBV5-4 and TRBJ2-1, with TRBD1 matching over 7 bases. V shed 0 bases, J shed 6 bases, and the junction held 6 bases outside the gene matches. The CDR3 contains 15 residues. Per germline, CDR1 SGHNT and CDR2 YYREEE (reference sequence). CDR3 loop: CASSLEGGGFNEQFF. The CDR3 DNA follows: TGTGCCAGCAGCTTGGAAGGGGGCGGATTCAATGAGCAGTTCTTC.

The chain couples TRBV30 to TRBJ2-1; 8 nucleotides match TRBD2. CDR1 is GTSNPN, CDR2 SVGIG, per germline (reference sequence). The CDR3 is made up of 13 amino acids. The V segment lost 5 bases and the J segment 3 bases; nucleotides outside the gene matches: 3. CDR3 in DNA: TGTGCCTGGGAACGGGGGGGCTACAATGAGCAGTTCTTC. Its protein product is CAWERGGYNEQFF.

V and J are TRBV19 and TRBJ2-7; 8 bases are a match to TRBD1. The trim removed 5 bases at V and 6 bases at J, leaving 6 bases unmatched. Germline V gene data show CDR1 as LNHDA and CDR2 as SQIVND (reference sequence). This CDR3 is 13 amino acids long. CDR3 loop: CASSDPTGVEQYF. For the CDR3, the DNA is TGTGCCAGTAGTGATCCGACAGGGGTCGAGCAGTACTTC. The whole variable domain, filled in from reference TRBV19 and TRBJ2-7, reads DGGITQSPKYLFRKEGQNVTLSCEQNLNHDAMYWYRQDPGQGLRLIYYSQIVNDFQKGDIAEGYSVSREKKESFPLTVTSAQKNPTAFYLCASSDPTGVEQYFGPGTRLTVT.

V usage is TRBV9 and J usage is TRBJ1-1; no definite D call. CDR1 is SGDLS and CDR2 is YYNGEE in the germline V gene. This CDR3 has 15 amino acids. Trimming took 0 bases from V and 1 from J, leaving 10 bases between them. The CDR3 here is CASSVGGRGNTEAFF. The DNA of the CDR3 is TGTGCCAGCAGCGTAGGAGGGCGGGGGAACACTGAAGCTTTCTTT. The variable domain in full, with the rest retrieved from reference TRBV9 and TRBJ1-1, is DSGVTQTPKHLITATGQRVTLRCSPRSGDLSVYWYQQSLDQGLQFLIQYYNGEERAKGNILERFSAQQFPDLHSELNLSSLELGDSALYFCASSVGGRGNTEAFFGQGTRLTVV.

This CDR3 reads CASSTHTGGDETQYF. Here the CDR3 DNA reads TGTGCCAGTAGTACCCATACAGGGGGCGACGAGACCCAGTACTTC. The rearrangement uses TRBV19 and TRBJ2-5; 9 bases match TRBD1. The germline V gene encodes CDR1 LNHDA and CDR2 SQIVND (reference sequence). The CDR3 length is 15 residues. V dropped 4 bases and J dropped 5; count of bases not matched to a gene: 8.

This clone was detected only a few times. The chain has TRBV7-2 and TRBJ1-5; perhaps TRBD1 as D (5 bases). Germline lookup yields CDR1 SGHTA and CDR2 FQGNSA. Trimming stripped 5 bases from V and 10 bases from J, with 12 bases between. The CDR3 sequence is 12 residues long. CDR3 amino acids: CASSTGSAPQHF. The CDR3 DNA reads TGTGCCAGCAGCACAGGCTCCGCTCCCCAGCATTTT.

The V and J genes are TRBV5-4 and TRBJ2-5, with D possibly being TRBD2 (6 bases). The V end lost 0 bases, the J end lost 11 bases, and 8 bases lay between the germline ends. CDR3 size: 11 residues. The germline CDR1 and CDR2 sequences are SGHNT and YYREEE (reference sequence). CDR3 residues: CASSLGREQYF. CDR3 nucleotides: TGTGCCAGCAGCTTGGGACGGGAGCAGTACTTC.

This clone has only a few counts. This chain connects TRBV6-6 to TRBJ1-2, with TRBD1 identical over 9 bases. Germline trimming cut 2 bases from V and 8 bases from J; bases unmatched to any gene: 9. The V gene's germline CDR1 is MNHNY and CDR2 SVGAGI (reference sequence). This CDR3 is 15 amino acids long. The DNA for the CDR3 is TGTGCCAGCAGTTACCTTAACAGGGGGCGTGGGGGCTACACCTTC. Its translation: CASSYLNRGRGGYTF.

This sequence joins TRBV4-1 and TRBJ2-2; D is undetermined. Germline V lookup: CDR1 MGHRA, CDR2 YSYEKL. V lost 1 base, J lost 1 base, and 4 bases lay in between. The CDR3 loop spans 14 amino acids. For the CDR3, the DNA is TGCGCCAGCAGCCAAGGGAGGAACACCGGGGAGCTGTTTTTT. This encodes CASSQGRNTGELFF.

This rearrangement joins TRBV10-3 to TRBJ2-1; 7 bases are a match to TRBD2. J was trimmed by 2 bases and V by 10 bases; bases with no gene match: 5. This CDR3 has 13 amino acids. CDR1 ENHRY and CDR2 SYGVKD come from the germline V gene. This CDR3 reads CATGEGPYNEQFF. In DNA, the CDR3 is TGTGCCACCGGGGAGGGTCCCTACAATGAGCAGTTCTTC.

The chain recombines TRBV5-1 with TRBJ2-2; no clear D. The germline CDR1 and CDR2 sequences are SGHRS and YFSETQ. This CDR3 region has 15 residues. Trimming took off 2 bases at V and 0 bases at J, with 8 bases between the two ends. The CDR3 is CASSLNTANTGELFF. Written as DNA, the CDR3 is TGCGCCAGCAGCTTAAATACGGCGAACACCGGGGAGCTGTTTTTT.

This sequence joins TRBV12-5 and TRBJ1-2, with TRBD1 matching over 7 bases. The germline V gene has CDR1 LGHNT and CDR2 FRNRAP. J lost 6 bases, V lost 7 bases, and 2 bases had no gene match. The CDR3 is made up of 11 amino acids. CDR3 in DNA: TGTGCTAGTGAGGGGGCCAATGGCTACACCTTC. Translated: CASEGANGYTF.

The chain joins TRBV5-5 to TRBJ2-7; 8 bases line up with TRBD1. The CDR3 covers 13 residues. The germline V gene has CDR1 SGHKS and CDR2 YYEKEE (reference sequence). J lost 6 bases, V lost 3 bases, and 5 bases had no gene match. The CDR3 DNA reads TGTGCCAGCAGCTCCCAGGGGGCGGGCGAGCAGTACTTC. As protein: CASSSQGAGEQYF.

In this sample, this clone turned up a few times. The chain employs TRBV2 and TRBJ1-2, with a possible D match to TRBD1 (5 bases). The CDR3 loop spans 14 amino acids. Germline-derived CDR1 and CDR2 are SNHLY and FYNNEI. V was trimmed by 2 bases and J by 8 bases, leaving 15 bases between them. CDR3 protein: CASSEYPQGGGYTF. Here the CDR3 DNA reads TGTGCCAGCAGTGAATATCCTCAGGGTGGAGGCTACACCTTC. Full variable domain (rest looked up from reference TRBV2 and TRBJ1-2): EPEVTQTPSHQVTQMGQEVILRCVPISNHLYFYWYRQILGQKVEFLVSFYNNEISEKSEIFDDQFSVERPDGSNFTLKIRSTKLEDSAMYFCASSEYPQGGGYTFGSGTRLTVV.

The CDR3 loop reads CASSPLTGRFHYGYTF. For the CDR3, the DNA is TGTGCCAGCAGCCCGTTGACAGGGAGATTCCACTATGGCTACACCTTC. This sequence joins TRBV11-2 and TRBJ1-2, with TRBD1 matching 7 bases. The J segment lost 3 bases and the V segment lost 5 bases, leaving 12 bases of the junction unmatched. The CDR3 loop spans 16 amino acids. Germline values: CDR1 SGHAT, CDR2 FQNNGV.

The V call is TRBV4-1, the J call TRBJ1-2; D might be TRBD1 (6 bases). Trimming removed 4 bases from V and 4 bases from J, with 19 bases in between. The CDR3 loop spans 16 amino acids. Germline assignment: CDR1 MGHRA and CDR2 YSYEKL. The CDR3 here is CASSPDRPSSFYGYTF. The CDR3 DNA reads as TGCGCCAGCAGCCCTGACAGGCCCAGCTCCTTCTATGGCTACACCTTC.

In DNA form, the CDR3 reads TGTGCCAGCTCCCCAGGAGGGGCGGGAGAGACCCAGTACTTC. Translating gives CASSPGGAGETQYF. The chain uses TRBV18 and TRBJ2-5; D may be TRBD2 (6 bases). Trimming left V 6 bases short and J 4 bases short, with 15 bases between. The CDR3 runs to 14 residues. The germline V gene encodes CDR1 KGHSH and CDR2 LQKENI. The whole variable domain, remainder taken from reference TRBV18 and TRBJ2-5, is NAGVMQNPRHLVRRRGQEARLRCSPMKGHSHVYWYRQLPEEGLKFMVYLQKENIIDESGMPKERFSAEFPKEGPSILRIQQVVRGDSAAYFCASSPGGAGETQYFGPGTRLLVL.

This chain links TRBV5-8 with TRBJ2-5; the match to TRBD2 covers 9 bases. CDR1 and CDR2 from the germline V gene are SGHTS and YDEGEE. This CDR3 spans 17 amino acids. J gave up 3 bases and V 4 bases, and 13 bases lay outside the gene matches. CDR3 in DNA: TGTGCCAGCAGCCTACTTTATAGCGGGGGCCCCGAAGAGACCCAGTACTTC. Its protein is CASSLLYSGGPEETQYF.

CDR3 region: CASSLPPTGNTEAFF. The CDR3 DNA sequence: TGTGCCAGCAGCTTGCCCCCCACAGGGAACACTGAAGCTTTCTTT. The chain is built from TRBV5-4 and TRBJ1-1; TRBD1 might be the D (5 bases). Trimming shortened V by 1 base and J by 1 base, and 11 bases separated the two germline ends. Per germline, CDR1 SGHNT and CDR2 YYREEE (reference sequence). CDR3 length equals 15 residues.

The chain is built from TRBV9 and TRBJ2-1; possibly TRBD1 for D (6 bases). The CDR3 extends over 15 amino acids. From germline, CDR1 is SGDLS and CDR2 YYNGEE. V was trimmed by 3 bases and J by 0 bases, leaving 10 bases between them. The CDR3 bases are TGTGCCAGCAGCGCGCAGGGGAGCTCCTACAATGAGCAGTTCTTC. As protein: CASSAQGSSYNEQFF. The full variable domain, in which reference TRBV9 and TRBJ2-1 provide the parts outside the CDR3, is DSGVTQTPKHLITATGQRVTLRCSPRSGDLSVYWYQQSLDQGLQFLIQYYNGEERAKGNILERFSAQQFPDLHSELNLSSLELGDSALYFCASSAQGSSYNEQFFGPGTRLTVL.

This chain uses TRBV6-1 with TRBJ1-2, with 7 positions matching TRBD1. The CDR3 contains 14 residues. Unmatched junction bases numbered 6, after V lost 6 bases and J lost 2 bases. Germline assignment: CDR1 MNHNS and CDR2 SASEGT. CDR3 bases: TGTGCCAGCAGCCCATTACAGGGGAACTATGGCTACACCTTC. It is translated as CASSPLQGNYGYTF.

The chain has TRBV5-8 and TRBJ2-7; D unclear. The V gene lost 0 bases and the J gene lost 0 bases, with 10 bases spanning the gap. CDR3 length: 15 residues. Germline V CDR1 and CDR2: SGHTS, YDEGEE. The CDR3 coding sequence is TGTGCCAGCAGCTTGGGGCCAGTAGCCTCCTACGAGCAGTACTTC. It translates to CASSLGPVASYEQYF.

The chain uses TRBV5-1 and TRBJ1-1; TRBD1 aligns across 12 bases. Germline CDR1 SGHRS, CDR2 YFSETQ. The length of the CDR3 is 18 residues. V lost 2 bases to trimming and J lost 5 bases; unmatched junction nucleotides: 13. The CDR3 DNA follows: TGCGCCAGCAGCTTATTCAGTGGGGACAGGGGGCGGTGGACTGAAGCTTTCTTT. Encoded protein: CASSLFSGDRGRWTEAFF.